This T cell receptor beta chain was retrieved from a study of T cell repertoires in cytomegalovirus infection. CDR3 length equals 16 residues. In germline, CDR1 is SGHRS, CDR2 YFSETQ. V was clipped by 3 bases and J by 4 bases; unmatched bases: 8. For this clonotype: Its antigen is as yet unknown.

Via MiXCR, TCRdb re-called the reads, giving one row per CDR3 protein. The sample has a few hundred thousand distinct CDR3 sequences, almost 40% seen once; the top ten hold roughly 50%. This TCR came from a human donor in good health (CMV status not recorded). Some clones in this sample may be carry-over from other donors' samples. The sequencing used cultured PBMCs, collected from culture after CMV antigen stimulation. V usage is TRBV5-1 and J usage is TRBJ1-1; TRBD1 aligns across 11 bases. The CDR3 here is CASSWGSGTGGTEAFF. Written as DNA, the CDR3 is TGCGCCAGCAGCTGGGGGTCCGGGACAGGGGGCACTGAAGCTTTCTTT.